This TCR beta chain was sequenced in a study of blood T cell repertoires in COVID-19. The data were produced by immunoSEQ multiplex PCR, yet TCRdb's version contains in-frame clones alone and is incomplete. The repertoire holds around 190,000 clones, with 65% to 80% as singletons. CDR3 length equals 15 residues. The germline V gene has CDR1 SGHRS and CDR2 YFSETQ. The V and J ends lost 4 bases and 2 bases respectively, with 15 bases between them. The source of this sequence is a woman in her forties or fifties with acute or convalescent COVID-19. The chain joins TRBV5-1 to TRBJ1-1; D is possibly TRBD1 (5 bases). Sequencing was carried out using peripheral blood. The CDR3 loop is CASSPSTGINTEAFF. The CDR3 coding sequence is TGCGCCAGCAGCCCATCCACAGGAATTAACACTGAAGCTTTCTTT.